Following are 25 T cell receptor beta chains from one sample sequenced in a study of cytomegalovirus exposure and HLA in healthy donors. The PCR was carried out with 60 Vbeta primers and 13 Jbeta primers. Profiled with immunoSEQ multiplex PCR; TCRdb holds only in-frame clones, not every one. The sample lists over 50,000 clones; about four fifths were seen once. The source material was PBMCs. The receptors derive from a man aged 35-49 years in good health and CMV-seronegative.

The rearrangement links TRBV28 to TRBJ2-7; 7 bases align to TRBD1. After removal of 2 bases from V and 3 bases from J, the junction contained 4 bases not matched to a gene. The CDR3 contains 14 residues. Germline V gene sequence: CDR1 MDHEN, CDR2 SYDVKM. CDR3 sequence (DNA): TGTGCCAGCAGTTTAGCACAGGGGAACTACGAGCAGTACTTC. Encoded protein: CASSLAQGNYEQYF.

The chain combines TRBV5-4 with TRBJ2-2; 7 bases are a match to TRBD1. The V segment lost 5 bases and the J segment 5 bases; nucleotides outside the gene matches: 12. This CDR3 is built from 16 residues. Looked up from germline, CDR1 is SGHNT and CDR2 is YYREEE (reference sequence). In DNA form, the CDR3 reads TGTGCCAGCAGTCCGACAGGGTCCCTAGGGACCGGGGAGCTGTTTTTT. It codes for CASSPTGSLGTGELFF.

The genes are TRBV27 and TRBJ1-5; weak D call: TRBD1 (5 bases). Looked up from germline, CDR1 is MNHEY and CDR2 is SMNVEV (reference sequence). This CDR3 has 15 residues. V lost 5 bases, J lost 2 bases, and 13 bases lay in between. CDR3 region: CASSRQSRGNQPQHF. The CDR3 bases are TGTGCCAGCAGTCGACAGTCTCGGGGCAATCAGCCCCAGCATTTT.

The J gene is TRBJ1-1, the V gene TRBV10-1; TRBD1 is a possible D gene (5 bases). V lost 6 bases to trimming and J lost 2 bases, with 10 bases between them. CDR1 WNHNN and CDR2 SYGVQD come from the germline V gene (reference sequence). CDR3 length: 13 amino acids. CDR3 nucleotide sequence: TGCGCCAGCAGCCGACAGTTTAACACTGAAGCTTTCTTT. Translating gives CASSRQFNTEAFF.

The rearrangement uses TRBV9 and TRBJ2-5; a weak D match, TRBD2 (7 bases). Germline lookup yields CDR1 SGDLS and CDR2 YYNGEE. The CDR3 loop spans 15 amino acids. Trimming cost V 4 bases and J 1 base, with 14 bases left between them. CDR3 protein: CASSPSGGGQETQYF. The CDR3 nucleotides are TGTGCCAGCAGCCCATCGGGGGGCGGCCAAGAGACCCAGTACTTC.

V usage is TRBV29-1 and J usage is TRBJ2-3; D possibly corresponds to TRBD1 (5 bases). Germline V gene sequence: CDR1 SQVTM, CDR2 ANQGSEA. CDR3 size: 16 residues. The V and J ends lost 7 bases and 2 bases respectively, with 22 bases between them. The CDR3 spells CSGAKTEIENTDTQYF. CDR3 nucleotide sequence: TGCAGCGGGGCGAAGACAGAAATAGAAAACACAGATACGCAGTATTTT.

This clone was counted between two and nine times. This chain uses TRBV4-1 with TRBJ1-1; D possibly corresponds to TRBD1 (5 bases). V was shortened by 1 base and J by 10 bases, with 16 bases between the two germline ends. The CDR3 runs 14 residues. In germline, CDR1 is MGHRA, CDR2 YSYEKL. CDR3 protein: CASSQAIPTAGAFF. The CDR3 DNA sequence: TGCGCCAGCAGCCAAGCAATCCCGACAGCGGGAGCTTTCTTT.

The chain employs TRBV7-8 and TRBJ2-2; maybe TRBD1 (5 bases). Germline CDR1 and CDR2: SGHVS and FQNEAQ. The CDR3 runs 15 residues. Trimming stripped 1 base from V and 1 base from J, with 7 bases between. Here the CDR3 reads CASSLVQGNTGELFF. For the CDR3, the DNA is TGTGCCAGCAGCTTAGTTCAGGGGAACACCGGGGAGCTGTTTTTT.

This clone has just a few counts. The V gene is TRBV5-6, the J gene TRBJ2-7; 13 nucleotides agree with TRBD2. V lost 4 bases, J lost 4 bases, and 5 bases stayed unmatched. This CDR3 region has 15 residues. Germline V gives CDR1 SGHDT, CDR2 YYEEEE. CDR3 in DNA: TGTGCCAGCAGCCCGTGGACTAGCGGGGGTTACGAGCAGTACTTC. Its protein product is CASSPWTSGGYEQYF.

This chain links TRBV19 with TRBJ2-7; D is perhaps TRBD2 (6 bases). V gave up 9 bases and J gave up 3 bases, with 21 bases separating them. The CDR3 length is 15 residues. Per the germline V gene, CDR1 is LNHDA and CDR2 is SQIVND (reference sequence). CDR3 sequence: CASALGTRPDYEQYF. In nucleotides, the CDR3 is TGTGCCAGCGCACTAGGGACTCGACCCGACTACGAGCAGTACTTC.

The J gene is TRBJ1-1, the V gene TRBV28; D is possibly TRBD1 (6 bases). V lost 3 bases to trimming and J lost 1 base, with 9 bases between them. Germline CDR1 reads MDHEN; CDR2 reads SYDVKM. This CDR3 comprises 14 residues. The CDR3 sequence is CASSLTGANTEAFF. As DNA, the CDR3 is TGTGCCAGCAGTTTGACAGGCGCGAACACTGAAGCTTTCTTT.

V usage is TRBV6-5 and J usage is TRBJ1-2, with no clear D. V shed 0 bases and J shed 3 bases, with 5 bases lying between them. Germline V gene data show CDR1 as MNHEY and CDR2 as SVGAGI. This CDR3 is built from 13 residues. CDR3 sequence (DNA): TGTGCCAGCAGTTACTCCTTTGACTATGGCTACACCTTC. Its protein is CASSYSFDYGYTF.

The CDR3 reads CASSWVGAGTKYNEQFF. The CDR3 coding sequence is TGCGCCAGCAGCTGGGTAGGAGCGGGGACAAAGTACAATGAGCAGTTCTTC. The chain couples TRBV5-1 to TRBJ2-1; possible D gene TRBD2, 7 bases. Germline CDR1 is SGHRS and CDR2 is YFSETQ. The ends were cut back, 3 bases at V and 4 bases at J, with 20 bases in the middle. CDR3 length: 17 residues.

The CDR3 loop is CASSWTDPAGGDTDTQYF. In DNA, the CDR3 is TGTGCCAGCAGCTGGACGGACCCGGCGGGGGGCGACACAGATACGCAGTATTTT. The chain is built from TRBV7-9 and TRBJ2-3; TRBD2 agrees at 8 bases. Per the germline V gene, CDR1 is SEHNR and CDR2 is FQNEAQ (reference sequence). The J segment lost 2 bases and the V segment lost 4 bases, leaving 14 bases of the junction unmatched. The CDR3 has 18 residues.

The chain recombines TRBV19 with TRBJ2-5, with TRBD1 matching over 10 bases. The CDR3 is 15 residues long. Germline-derived CDR1 and CDR2 are LNHDA and SQIVND (reference sequence). J was trimmed by 7 bases and V by 6 bases; bases with no gene match: 11. The CDR3 region is CASRATGGGSGTQYF. In DNA form, the CDR3 reads TGTGCCAGTAGAGCGACAGGGGGCGGATCCGGGACCCAGTACTTC.

The chain employs TRBV5-4 and TRBJ2-1, with D possibly TRBD1 on 6 matching bases. The length of the CDR3 is 17 residues. The germline CDR1 and CDR2 sequences are SGHNT and YYREEE (reference sequence). Trimming cost V 4 bases and J 0 bases, with 17 bases left between them. The DNA of the CDR3 is TGTGCCAGCAGCACCGGACAGTTAATTAGCTCCTACAATGAGCAGTTCTTC. Protein: CASSTGQLISSYNEQFF.

The rearrangement links TRBV5-8 to TRBJ2-2; the D gene is possibly TRBD2 (6 bases). Germline V gene lookup returns CDR1 SGHTS and CDR2 YDEGEE. The V end was cut by 4 bases, the J end by 4 bases, with 11 bases between. The CDR3 contains 14 residues. The CDR3 spells CASSELALTGELFF. The DNA for the CDR3 is TGTGCCAGCAGCGAACTAGCACTCACCGGGGAGCTGTTTTTT.

CDR3: CASSAGFVGYTF. CDR3 nucleotides: TGTGCCAGCAGCGCAGGGTTTGTCGGCTACACCTTC. This chain joins TRBV9 and TRBJ1-2; D is possibly TRBD1 (5 bases). The CDR3 totals 12 residues. The ends were cut back, 3 bases at V and 8 bases at J, with 11 bases in the middle. Germline CDR1 reads SGDLS; CDR2 reads YYNGEE.

The chain recombines TRBV4-1 with TRBJ1-6; D unclear. V was pared by 0 bases and J by 9 bases, with 12 bases between. This CDR3 has 15 amino acids. Looked up from germline, CDR1 is MGHRA and CDR2 is YSYEKL. DNA for the CDR3: TGCGCCAGCAGCCAAGAGGTAGCCGGGTTTTCACCCCTCCACTTT. This sequence encodes CASSQEVAGFSPLHF.

V is TRBV7-2 and J is TRBJ1-1, with a weak D call TRBD1 (5 bases). Trimming took 8 bases from V and 4 from J, leaving 20 bases between them. The CDR3 has 15 residues. CDR1 and CDR2 (germline): SGHTA, FQGNSA. CDR3 in DNA: TGTGCCAGCCCAAGTGACCCGGGGGTATTCACTGAAGCTTTCTTT. It yields the protein CASPSDPGVFTEAFF.

A few counts support this clone. V is TRBV4-1 and J is TRBJ1-1, with no clear D. There are 14 residues in the CDR3. V lost 1 base and J lost 0, with 6 bases in between. CDR1 and CDR2 (germline): MGHRA, YSYEKL. Written as DNA, the CDR3 is TGCGCCAGCAGCCAAGGAGATATGAACACTGAAGCTTTCTTT. Translating gives CASSQGDMNTEAFF.

V usage is TRBV5-1 and J usage is TRBJ2-2; 14 nucleotides align to TRBD2. The germline V gene has CDR1 SGHRS and CDR2 YFSETQ. The CDR3 sequence is 16 residues long. V lost 5 bases, J lost 4 bases, and 4 bases stayed unmatched. The CDR3 DNA sequence: TGCGCCAGCAGATTGACTAGCGGGGGGGTCACCGGGGAGCTGTTTTTT. Protein sequence: CASRLTSGGVTGELFF. Full variable domain (rest looked up from reference TRBV5-1 and TRBJ2-2): KAGVTQTPRYLIKTRGQQVTLSCSPISGHRSVSWYQQTPGQGLQFLFEYFSETQRNKGNFPGRFSGRQFSNSRSEMNVSTLELGDSALYLCASRLTSGGVTGELFFGEGSRLTVL.

The J gene is TRBJ2-7, the V gene TRBV6-1; D is unclear. The CDR3 has 13 residues. V gave up 4 bases and J gave up 3 bases, with 10 bases separating them. The germline V gene has CDR1 MNHNS and CDR2 SASEGT. The CDR3 DNA sequence: TGTGCCAGCAGTGCCCACAGCCTCTACGAGCAGTACTTC. Protein sequence: CASSAHSLYEQYF.

This chain joins TRBV28 and TRBJ1-5, with a tentative D call TRBD1 (5 bases). Trimming shortened V by 5 bases and J by 3 bases, and 11 bases separated the two germline ends. Germline V gene data show CDR1 as MDHEN and CDR2 as SYDVKM. The CDR3 is 14 residues long. CDR3 residues: CASSPTGLNQPQHF. CDR3 bases: TGTGCCAGCAGTCCCACAGGCCTCAATCAGCCCCAGCATTTT.

This chain uses TRBV9 with TRBJ2-3; 10 nucleotides agree with TRBD2. The CDR3 is 14 residues long. Germline values: CDR1 SGDLS, CDR2 YYNGEE. With V trimmed by 1 base and J by 7 bases, 3 bases remained unmatched. CDR3 sequence: CASSVRTSGYTQYF. Written as DNA, the CDR3 is TGTGCCAGCAGCGTAAGGACTAGCGGCTATACGCAGTATTTT.